One and the same sample provided the 30 T cell receptor beta chains below, sequenced in a study of blood T cell repertoires in COVID-19. Clones were sequenced by immunoSEQ multiplex PCR, and TCRdb holds only the in-frame ones, with some missing. The table lists 200,000 to 250,000 clones, around 87% of them singletons. Sequencing was carried out using PBMCs or T cells enriched from blood (not recorded which). The receptor source for this set is a man in his thirties or forties who had been exposed to COVID-19.

This clone was seen a single time. The rearrangement uses TRBV10-1 and TRBJ1-4, with TRBD1 matching 7 bases. The CDR3 has 15 residues. CDR1 WNHNN and CDR2 SYGVQD come from the germline V gene (reference sequence). The V gene end was trimmed by 6 bases and the J gene end by 4 bases; junction bases not matched to a gene: 8. The CDR3 bases are TGCGCCAGCAGGGACGACAGGGTAGGTAATGAAAAACTGTTTTTT. The encoded protein is CASRDDRVGNEKLFF.

This sequence joins TRBV6-4 and TRBJ2-4, with a weak D call TRBD1 (5 bases). This CDR3 region has 16 residues. V was trimmed by 11 bases and J by 0 bases, leaving 20 bases between them. Germline V gene data show CDR1 as MRHNA and CDR2 as SNTAGT. The CDR3 protein is CAPQGWGGLAKNIQYF. Here the CDR3 DNA reads TGTGCCCCGCAGGGATGGGGCGGATTAGCCAAAAACATTCAGTACTTC.

The chain is built from TRBV7-8 and TRBJ2-5, with 7 bases matching TRBD1. Germline assignment: CDR1 SGHVS and CDR2 FQNEAQ. Trimming removed 5 bases from V and 7 bases from J; junction bases left unmatched: 10. This CDR3 region has 14 residues. CDR3 in amino acids: CASSRETGEGTQYF. The CDR3 bases are TGTGCCAGCAGCCGAGAAACAGGGGAAGGGACCCAGTACTTC. The full variable domain, with the rest looked up from reference TRBV7-8 and TRBJ2-5, is GAGVSQSPRYKVAKRGQDVALRCDPISGHVSLFWYQQALGQGPEFLTYFQNEAQLDKSGLPSDRFFAERPEGSVSTLKIQRTQQEDSAVYLCASSRETGEGTQYFGPGTRLLVL.

The rearrangement links TRBV7-2 to TRBJ2-7; 11 nucleotides match TRBD2. Germline V gene data show CDR1 as SGHTA and CDR2 as FQGNSA. Trimming at V came to 5 bases and at J to 7 bases, leaving 16 bases not matched to a gene. CDR3 length: 17 residues. This CDR3 reads CASSRATSGVVSREQYF. In DNA form, the CDR3 reads TGTGCCAGCAGCCGGGCGACTAGCGGGGTTGTTTCTAGGGAGCAGTACTTC. Full variable domain (rest looked up from reference TRBV7-2 and TRBJ2-7): GAGVSQSPSNKVTEKGKDVELRCDPISGHTALYWYRQSLGQGLEFLIYFQGNSAPDKSGLPSDRFSAERTGGSVSTLTIQRTQQEDSAVYLCASSRATSGVVSREQYFGPGTRLTVT.

The rearrangement joins TRBV11-3 to TRBJ1-1; 7 nucleotides align to TRBD1. CDR1 is SGHNT and CDR2 is YENEEA in the germline V gene. The CDR3 has 15 residues. The J segment lost 3 bases and the V segment lost 5 bases, leaving 9 bases of the junction unmatched. DNA for the CDR3: TGTGCCAGCAGCGTACAGGGGTCGGCGTACACTGAAGCTTTCTTT. This encodes CASSVQGSAYTEAFF.

The chain links TRBV27 to TRBJ2-1, with 10 bases that match TRBD2. The CDR3 spans 15 residues. Losses at the gene ends were 5 bases for V and 1 base for J; bases not matched to a gene: 2. The germline gives CDR1 MNHEY, CDR2 SMNVEV (reference sequence). The CDR3 loop is CASSLSGGSYNEQFF. The CDR3 DNA follows: TGTGCCAGCAGTCTTAGCGGGGGGTCCTACAATGAGCAGTTCTTC.

This clone was recorded once. The gene calls are TRBV5-3 and TRBJ1-2, with a possible D match to TRBD1 (6 bases). TRBV5-3 is classed as an ORF, of uncertain function. This CDR3 is built from 17 residues. The V end was cut by 8 bases, the J end by 6 bases, with 29 bases between. DNA of the CDR3: TGTGCCAGGTCGCTAGGGGGAGGGTACTGTTCTTCCCATGGCTACACCTTC. Encoded protein: CARSLGGGYCSSHGYTF.

This rearrangement joins TRBV7-8 to TRBJ1-2; D call uncertain. The germline gives CDR1 SGHVS, CDR2 FQNEAQ. Trimming took 5 bases from V and 6 from J, leaving 10 bases between them. CDR3 length equals 12 residues. The CDR3 DNA reads TGTGCCAGCAGCCAGGAGGTTAATGGCTACACCTTC. This translates into CASSQEVNGYTF.

The chain recombines TRBV7-9 with TRBJ2-7, with a weak D call TRBD1 (6 bases). V was cut by 5 bases and J by 3 bases, with 14 bases left in between. CDR1 SEHNR and CDR2 FQNEAQ come from the germline V gene (reference sequence). There are 14 residues in the CDR3. The CDR3 DNA reads TGTGCCAGCAGCCGTACTGGGACAAGCTACGAGCAGTACTTC. Translated: CASSRTGTSYEQYF.

Only one count was recorded for this clone. The chain is built from TRBV5-5 and TRBJ2-3; the D gene is possibly TRBD2 (6 bases). V was pared by 5 bases and J by 0 bases, with 13 bases between. This CDR3 has 15 residues. CDR1 SGHKS and CDR2 YYEKEE come from the germline V gene (reference sequence). Here the CDR3 reads CASSWVGGSTDTQYF. In nucleotides, the CDR3 is TGTGCCAGCAGTTGGGTGGGGGGTAGCACAGATACGCAGTATTTT.

The CDR3 reads CASSIVAGNEKLFF. CDR3 sequence (DNA): TGTGCCAGTAGTATAGTAGCGGGTAATGAAAAACTGTTTTTT. This chain links TRBV19 with TRBJ1-4; D is ambiguous. Germline CDR1 is LNHDA and CDR2 is SQIVND (reference sequence). V was clipped by 1 base and J by 4 bases, with 7 bases between them. This CDR3 has 14 residues.

The rearrangement joins TRBV30 to TRBJ1-4, with 8 bases aligning to TRBD1. The CDR3 extends over 16 amino acids. The germline CDR1 and CDR2 sequences are GTSNPN and SVGIG (reference sequence). The V and J ends lost 2 bases and 5 bases, in that order; junction bases with no gene match: 10. The CDR3 bases are TGTGCCTGGAGTACCCCAAGGACAGGGTTAAATGAAAAACTGTTTTTT. It is translated as CAWSTPRTGLNEKLFF.

The chain combines TRBV10-1 with TRBJ2-7; D ambiguous. This CDR3 has 13 amino acids. CDR1 and CDR2 (germline): WNHNN, SYGVQD (reference sequence). Trimming left V 6 bases short and J 4 bases short, with 13 bases between. This CDR3 reads CASSSNPRYEQYF. CDR3 nucleotides: TGCGCCAGCAGCTCGAACCCTAGGTACGAGCAGTACTTC.

The genes are TRBV7-2 and TRBJ1-2; 9 bases are shared with TRBD1. This CDR3 has 14 amino acids. CDR1 and CDR2 (germline): SGHTA, FQGNSA. V gave up 3 bases and J gave up 4 bases; unmatched junction bases: 3. CDR3 sequence (DNA): TGTGCCAGCAGCTTGGGACAGGGACTCTATGGCTACACCTTC. Its protein is CASSLGQGLYGYTF.

The V and J genes are TRBV13 and TRBJ2-2; D not certain. The V gene's germline CDR1 is PRHDT and CDR2 FYEKMQ (reference sequence). The V end lost 1 base, the J end lost 2 bases, and 26 bases lay between the germline ends. The CDR3 has 21 residues. The CDR3 bases are TGTGCCAGCAGCTTAGAACCGAGGCAAGCCTTACCCCCCGGAAACACCGGGGAGCTGTTTTTT. Its protein is CASSLEPRQALPPGNTGELFF.

The CDR3 DNA follows: TGTGCCAGCAGCCAACAGGGGCTAGGTGGCTACACCTTC. It translates to CASSQQGLGGYTF. This chain uses TRBV14 with TRBJ1-2; maybe TRBD1 (6 bases). V gave up 2 bases and J gave up 7 bases, with 11 bases separating them. This CDR3 is 13 amino acids long. Germline assignment: CDR1 SGHDN and CDR2 FVKESK.

The rearrangement links TRBV2 to TRBJ1-5; tentatively, D is TRBD1 (6 bases). Germline loops: CDR1 SNHLY, CDR2 FYNNEI. With 10 bases removed from V and 0 bases from J, the gap between germline ends came to 22 bases. This CDR3 has 17 amino acids. CDR3: CATRPHQRTDSNQPQHF. CDR3 nucleotide sequence: TGTGCCACTCGCCCCCACCAGAGGACAGATAGCAATCAGCCCCAGCATTTT. The full variable domain, in which reference TRBV2 and TRBJ1-5 provide the parts outside the CDR3, is EPEVTQTPSHQVTQMGQEVILRCVPISNHLYFYWYRQILGQKVEFLVSFYNNEISEKSEIFDDQFSVERPDGSNFTLKIRSTKLEDSAMYFCATRPHQRTDSNQPQHFGDGTRLSIL.

This clone occurred once. The V gene is TRBV5-6, the J gene TRBJ1-4, with D possibly TRBD1 on 5 matching bases. This CDR3 is 16 amino acids long. V dropped 4 bases and J dropped 7 bases, with 20 bases sitting between them. Germline V gives CDR1 SGHDT, CDR2 YYEEEE. The CDR3 region is CASSPTTGPEREKLFF. The DNA of the CDR3 is TGTGCCAGCAGCCCCACCACAGGTCCGGAGCGTGAAAAACTGTTTTTT.

In its sample, this clone was seen once. The chain joins TRBV6-2 or TRBV6-3 to TRBJ1-3; the D is unclear. The CDR3 runs to 11 residues. V shed 6 bases and J shed 7 bases, with 7 bases lying between them. In germline, CDR1 is MNHEY, CDR2 SVGEGT. CDR3 in amino acids: CASSRENTIYF. CDR3 nucleotide sequence: TGTGCCAGCAGCCGGGAGAACACCATATATTTT.

Turning to this clone: The sample contains more than one DNA sequence encoding this CDR3. The gene calls are TRBV5-1 and TRBJ2-7, with 8 bases fitting TRBD1. V dropped 0 bases and J dropped 5; count of bases not matched to a gene: 4. CDR1 and CDR2 (germline): SGHRS, YFSETQ. The CDR3 covers 14 residues. CDR3 protein: CASSLGQGADEQYF. The CDR3 bases are TGCGCCAGCAGCTTGGGGCAGGGGGCAGACGAGCAGTACTTC.

The chain employs TRBV7-9 and TRBJ2-5; D gene unclear. Looked up from germline, CDR1 is SEHNR and CDR2 is FQNEAQ (reference sequence). V lost 4 bases and J lost 5, with 8 bases in between. The CDR3 is 12 amino acids. In nucleotides, the CDR3 is TGTGCCAGCAGCTCCTCCGTCGAGACCCAGTACTTC. Protein: CASSSSVETQYF. Full variable domain (outside the CDR3, taken from reference TRBV7-9 and TRBJ2-5): DTGVSQNPRHKITKRGQNVTFRCDPISEHNRLYWYRQTLGQGPEFLTYFQNEAQLEKSRLLSDRFSAERPKGSFSTLEIQRTEQGDSAMYLCASSSSVETQYFGPGTRLLVL.

The V and J genes are TRBV6-2 or TRBV6-3 and TRBJ2-7; D is unresolved. Deletions cut 4 bases from V and 3 bases from J, with 19 bases between. Germline V gene sequence: CDR1 MNHEY, CDR2 SVGEGT. The CDR3 is 16 residues long. CDR3 in amino acids: CASSSPTTSRVYEQYF. The CDR3 coding sequence is TGTGCCAGCAGTTCCCCAACTACCTCCCGCGTCTACGAGCAGTACTTC.

V is TRBV4-1 and J is TRBJ2-1; a weak D match, TRBD1 (5 bases). This CDR3 has 13 residues. The V end lost 1 base, the J end lost 5 bases, and 6 bases lay between the germline ends. Per germline, CDR1 MGHRA and CDR2 YSYEKL. CDR3 in amino acids: CASSQGRDNEQFF. In DNA, the CDR3 is TGCGCCAGCAGCCAAGGCAGGGACAATGAGCAGTTCTTC.

The chain uses TRBV6-5 and TRBJ1-2; the match to TRBD1 covers 10 bases. CDR1 and CDR2 (germline): MNHEY, SVGAGI. The V gene end was trimmed by 5 bases and the J gene end by 4 bases; junction bases not matched to a gene: 4. The CDR3 covers 14 residues. Written as DNA, the CDR3 is TGTGCCAGCAGTCGGACAGGGGGAAGCTATGGCTACACCTTC. It is translated as CASSRTGGSYGYTF.

This clone occurred a few times. The chain uses TRBV11-2 and TRBJ2-7, with 8 bases matching TRBD1. Unmatched junction bases numbered 8, after V lost 5 bases and J lost 5 bases. CDR1 SGHAT and CDR2 FQNNGV come from the germline V gene. This CDR3 region has 14 residues. The CDR3 spells CASSPEWTGNEQYF. The CDR3 DNA is TGTGCCAGCAGCCCAGAGTGGACAGGGAACGAGCAGTACTTC.

There are a few counts of this clone. Here the CDR3 reads CASSRDSINYGYTF. In DNA, the CDR3 is TGTGCCAGCAGCCGGGACAGCATTAACTATGGCTACACCTTC. The gene calls are TRBV7-9 and TRBJ1-2, with 7 positions matching TRBD1. CDR1 is SEHNR, CDR2 FQNEAQ, per germline (reference sequence). V trimming: 5 bases; J trimming: 1 base; junction bases outside the gene matches: 4. The CDR3 sequence is 14 residues long.

The chain links TRBV3-1 (or the pseudogene TRBV3-2) to TRBJ1-2; D unresolved. This CDR3 spans 13 amino acids. Trimming removed 1 base from V and 6 bases from J, with 9 bases in between. Per the germline V gene, CDR1 is LGHDT and CDR2 is YNNKEL (reference sequence). The CDR3 spells CASSQGYRHGYTF. The CDR3 bases are TGTGCCAGCAGCCAAGGGTACAGACATGGCTACACCTTC.

In the case of this clone: The junction and the germline gene differ at one end; a read error may be behind it. The chain is built from TRBV5-5 and TRBJ1-1; D unclear. This CDR3 spans 15 amino acids. CDR1 is SGHKS and CDR2 is YYEKEE in the germline V gene (reference sequence). The CDR3, as DNA: TGTGCCGGCAGCTTAGCGGTGGCTGTGAACACTGAAGCTTTCTTT. Protein product: CAGSLAVAVNTEAFF.

The V and J genes are TRBV7-8 and TRBJ1-2; D call uncertain. V was trimmed by 5 bases and J by 0 bases, leaving 16 bases between them. There are 16 residues in the CDR3. Germline-derived CDR1 and CDR2 are SGHVS and FQNEAQ. This CDR3 reads CASSPPSQSTNYGYTF. The CDR3 region has the DNA TGTGCCAGCAGCCCCCCATCTCAGTCCACTAACTATGGCTACACCTTC.

The chain uses TRBV7-3 and TRBJ2-3; 7 bases agree with TRBD1. The CDR3 is made up of 13 amino acids. V dropped 5 bases and J dropped 3; count of bases not matched to a gene: 2. In germline, CDR1 is SGHTA, CDR2 FQGTGA. The CDR3 loop reads CASSDRATDTQYF. The CDR3 nucleotides are TGTGCCAGCAGCGACAGGGCTACAGATACGCAGTATTTT.